The next 22 T cell receptor beta chains were all read from a single sample in a study of T cell repertoires in cytomegalovirus infection (dated by TCRdb to between 2018 and 2021). The instrument given in TCRdb is Illumina HiSeq 1500. TCRdb reanalyzed the raw reads on its own, using fastp at Q25 for trimming and MiXCR for clone calling, and kept in-frame beta chains. Each CDR3 protein gets just one entry, which takes the most common genes and DNA from the rows behind it. This sample has approximately 100,000 distinct CDR3 sequences in its table, and 20% to 25% of those were observed once. The top ten clones comprise around 40% of the sample. What was sequenced was CD8+ T cells from PBMCs. The receptors were gathered from a human donor in good health (CMV status not recorded). Some clones in this sample may be carry-over from other donors' samples.

V is TRBV5-5 and J is TRBJ2-7; D is possibly TRBD1 (5 bases). Per germline, CDR1 SGHKS and CDR2 YYEKEE (reference sequence). The length of the CDR3 is 14 residues. Trimming stripped 0 bases from V and 4 bases from J, with 11 bases between. This chain's CDR3 is CASSLAAQGYEQYF. The CDR3 DNA reads TGTGCCAGCAGCTTGGCGGCGCAGGGATACGAGCAGTACTTC.

There are a few counts of this clonotype. V usage is TRBV6-2 or TRBV6-3 and J usage is TRBJ2-1; TRBD1 matches at 7 bases. This CDR3 spans 13 amino acids. Germline V gene sequence: CDR1 MNHEY, CDR2 SVGEGT. The trim removed 4 bases at V and 8 bases at J, leaving 5 bases unmatched. CDR3: CASSSTGVDEQFF. DNA for the CDR3: TGTGCCAGCAGTTCTACAGGGGTAGATGAGCAGTTCTTC.

CDR3 loop: CASSIGYPQDEQYF. In DNA form, the CDR3 reads TGTGCCAGTAGTATAGGGTACCCACAGGACGAGCAGTACTTC. The J gene is TRBJ2-7, the V gene TRBV19; a weak D match, TRBD1 (5 bases). V dropped 1 base and J dropped 5 bases, with 12 bases sitting between them. Germline V gives CDR1 LNHDA, CDR2 SQIVND (reference sequence). CDR3 size: 14 residues.

The chain employs TRBV5-5 and TRBJ2-7, with 7 nucleotides matching TRBD1. V dropped 5 bases and J dropped 2; count of bases not matched to a gene: 10. The CDR3 runs to 15 residues. Germline V gene data show CDR1 as SGHKS and CDR2 as YYEKEE (reference sequence). Written as DNA, the CDR3 is TGTGCCAGCAGATATTCGACAGGGAAGGCCTACGAGCAGTACTTC. It encodes CASRYSTGKAYEQYF.

The chain uses TRBV29-1 and TRBJ1-2; unclear D gene. V was clipped by 7 bases and J by 2 bases, with 17 bases between them. Germline V gives CDR1 SQVTM, CDR2 ANQGSEA. There are 14 residues in the CDR3. DNA for the CDR3: TGCAGCGCCTTAAAGCGGGAGGCGAACTATGGCTACACCTTC. Amino acids: CSALKREANYGYTF. The whole variable domain, remainder taken from reference TRBV29-1 and TRBJ1-2, is SAVISQKPSRDICQRGTSLTIQCQVDSQVTMMFWYRQQPGQSLTLIATANQGSEATYESGFVIDKFPISRPNLTFSTLTVSNMSPEDSSIYLCSALKREANYGYTFGSGTRLTVV.

The rearrangement joins TRBV2 to TRBJ1-2; perhaps TRBD1 as D (6 bases). There are 12 residues in the CDR3. Germline V gene sequence: CDR1 SNHLY, CDR2 FYNNEI. V shed 6 bases and J shed 4 bases, with 9 bases lying between them. The CDR3 here is CASRTGTYGYTF. As DNA, the CDR3 is TGTGCCAGCAGGACAGGAACCTATGGCTACACCTTC.

This clonotype was observed a handful of times. This chain joins TRBV12-3 or TRBV12-4 and TRBJ1-5; possible D gene TRBD1, 6 bases. The CDR3 sequence is 17 residues long. V lost 3 bases, J lost 3 bases, and 18 bases lay in between. The CDR3 here is CASSFQRGQGFNQPQHF. The CDR3 bases are TGTGCCAGCAGTTTTCAACGGGGGCAGGGCTTCAATCAGCCCCAGCATTTT.

At least ten counts were recorded for this clonotype. The chain uses TRBV4-3 and TRBJ1-1, with no clear D. The germline V and J ends were trimmed by 4 bases and 7 bases, with 10 bases remaining between them. Germline-derived CDR1 and CDR2 are LGHNA and YSLEER. The CDR3 runs to 12 residues. The chain's CDR3 is CASSRAVGEAFF. The CDR3 DNA sequence: TGCGCCAGCAGCCGGGCCGTGGGTGAAGCTTTCTTT.

This clonotype was seen only a few times. The chain couples TRBV4-1 to TRBJ1-1; D not certain. Germline V gene sequence: CDR1 MGHRA, CDR2 YSYEKL. This CDR3 has 16 residues. Trimming left V 0 bases short and J 0 bases short, with 11 bases between. This CDR3 is CASSQDPGRMNTEAFF. The CDR3 bases are TGCGCCAGCAGCCAAGACCCCGGTAGAATGAACACTGAAGCTTTCTTT.

The sample holds a few counts of this clonotype. In DNA form, the CDR3 reads TGTGCCAGCAGCCCCCCCGGCGCAGGGTACACCGAGCAGTACTTC. It is translated as CASSPPGAGYTEQYF. The J gene is TRBJ2-7, the V gene TRBV7-6; D might be TRBD1 (5 bases). There are 15 residues in the CDR3. Per germline, CDR1 SGHVS and CDR2 FNYEAQ. Trimming took off 5 bases at V and 6 bases at J, with 20 bases between the two ends.

Only a few counts were recorded for this clonotype. This chain joins TRBV20-1 and TRBJ2-1, with unresolved D. CDR1 is DFQATT and CDR2 is SNEGSKA in the germline V gene (reference sequence). The V end was cut by 3 bases, the J end by 0 bases, with 9 bases between. The CDR3 is 14 residues long. The DNA of the CDR3 is TGCAGTGCTAGTTCCCTAAGCTCCTACAATGAGCAGTTCTTC. Amino acid sequence: CSASSLSSYNEQFF.

This clonotype was seen a handful of times. This rearrangement joins TRBV15 to TRBJ2-7, with D perhaps matching TRBD1 (6 bases). The CDR3 is 14 residues long. Trimming cost V 5 bases and J 5 bases, with 16 bases left between them. The germline V gene encodes CDR1 LNHNV and CDR2 YYDKDF (reference sequence). CDR3 sequence: CATSFRLQGHEQYF. The CDR3 region has the DNA TGTGCCACCAGCTTTCGGCTACAGGGCCACGAGCAGTACTTC.

The V gene is TRBV6-2 or TRBV6-3, the J gene TRBJ2-1; 7 nucleotides line up with TRBD2. Germline V CDR1 and CDR2: MNHEY, SVGEGT. V trimming: 4 bases; J trimming: 5 bases; junction bases outside the gene matches: 8. This CDR3 spans 15 amino acids. CDR3 loop: CASSFLGLPNNEQFF. The CDR3 nucleotides are TGTGCCAGCAGTTTTTTGGGACTACCCAACAATGAGCAGTTCTTC.

Concerning this clonotype: A read error is possible here, since a much larger clone lies one base away. V usage is TRBV7-2 and J usage is TRBJ2-3; D is undetermined. This CDR3 has 15 residues. Germline CDR1 reads SGHTA; CDR2 reads FQGNSA. V was pared by 1 base and J by 0 bases, with 8 bases between. The CDR3 DNA is TGTGCCAGCAGCTTAGTCCCAGTTAGCACAGATACGCAGTATTTT. Translation: CASSLVPVSTDTQYF.

The V call is TRBV13, the J call TRBJ2-1, with D perhaps assigned TRBD1 or TRBD2 (5 bases each). V lost 5 bases and J lost 9, with 11 bases in between. CDR3 length equals 12 residues. Germline-derived CDR1 and CDR2 are PRHDT and FYEKMQ (reference sequence). CDR3 protein: CASSAGAGEQFF. The CDR3 DNA sequence: TGTGCCAGCAGCGCCGGGGCGGGTGAGCAGTTCTTC.

This chain joins TRBV6-5 and TRBJ2-2; 7 bases align to TRBD2. This CDR3 is 16 amino acids long. The ends lost 10 bases at V and 0 bases at J; junction bases unmatched: 11. Germline loops: CDR1 MNHEY, CDR2 SVGAGI. CDR3 residues: CAISLSSGANTGELFF. The CDR3 region has the DNA TGTGCCATCTCCCTCTCTAGCGGAGCGAACACCGGGGAGCTGTTTTTT.

The CDR3 is CASSVRNTGELFF. The CDR3 DNA sequence: TGTGCCAGCAGTGTGAGGAACACCGGGGAGCTGTTTTTT. This chain links TRBV28 with TRBJ2-2, with no clear D. Germline-derived CDR1 and CDR2 are MDHEN and SYDVKM. The CDR3 length is 13 residues. Deletions cut 5 bases from V and 1 base from J, with 5 bases between.

The CDR3 nucleotides read TGTGCCAGCAGCTCCGGGGGGACTAACTATGGCTACACCTTC. It encodes CASSSGGTNYGYTF. The chain joins TRBV7-9 to TRBJ1-2; possible D gene TRBD1, 5 bases. Looked up from germline, CDR1 is SEHNR and CDR2 is FQNEAQ (reference sequence). The CDR3 loop spans 14 amino acids. Trimming stripped 4 bases from V and 0 bases from J, with 9 bases between.

The chain is built from TRBV6-8 and TRBJ2-1; 7 nucleotides agree with TRBD1. The germline gives CDR1 MNHGY, CDR2 SAAAGT. J lost 5 bases, V lost 0 bases, and 7 bases had no gene match. The CDR3 is 16 amino acids. CDR3 coding DNA: TGTGCCAGCAGTTACTCGAGACAGGGTTACGACAATGAGCAGTTCTTC. Translating gives CASSYSRQGYDNEQFF.

V gene TRBV23-1 combines with J gene TRBJ2-7; D unclear. TRBV23-1 carries the ORF label, with uncertain function. The CDR3 length is 15 residues. The V end was cut by 0 bases, the J end by 2 bases, with 11 bases between. The CDR3, as DNA: TGCGCCAGCAGTCAATCGACCAGGCGCACCTACGAGCAGTACTTC. Its protein product is CASSQSTRRTYEQYF.

This clonotype turned up a few times. The J gene is TRBJ2-1, the V gene TRBV7-2, with D uncertain. Per germline, CDR1 SGHTA and CDR2 FQGNSA. The CDR3 sequence is 15 residues long. V lost 1 base and J lost 7, with 14 bases in between. The CDR3 loop reads CASSLVIGSVNEQFF. CDR3 in DNA: TGTGCCAGCAGCTTAGTAATAGGTAGTGTGAATGAGCAGTTCTTC.

V gene TRBV6-2 or TRBV6-3 combines with J gene TRBJ2-7; 8 bases match TRBD2. Looked up from germline, CDR1 is MNHEY and CDR2 is SVGEGT. The V gene end was trimmed by 4 bases and the J gene end by 3 bases; junction bases not matched to a gene: 8. The CDR3 is 15 residues long. The CDR3 protein is CASSSTSDKRYEQYF. CDR3 sequence (DNA): TGTGCCAGCAGTTCGACTAGCGACAAACGCTACGAGCAGTACTTC.